The next 17 T cell receptor beta chains were all read from a single sample in a study of T cells in Graves' hyperthyroidism and ophthalmopathy. Using RNA transcripts as the source, TCR beta CDR3 regions were amplified. Using the HTBI primer set, a first-round RT-PCR was run on the TCR CDR3. TCRdb called the multiplex PCR reads again in MiXCR, with one record for every CDR3 protein. Here the sample spans under 800,000 distinct CDR3 sequences, about 15% being singletons. The sequenced material came from blood. The source of these receptors is a young woman with Graves' hyperthyroidism.

This clonotype was found many times. The J gene is TRBJ2-3, the V gene TRBV7-2; 8 nucleotides line up with TRBD2. This CDR3 has 16 amino acids. The J segment lost 0 bases and the V segment lost 5 bases, leaving 7 bases of the junction unmatched. Germline V lookup: CDR1 SGHTA, CDR2 FQGNSA. The CDR3 spells CASSVTSGLSTDTQYF. In DNA form, the CDR3 reads TGTGCCAGCAGCGTTACTAGCGGTTTAAGCACAGATACGCAGTATTTT.

In this sample, this clonotype turned up many times. The chain carries TRBV7-9 and TRBJ2-3, with D perhaps matching TRBD1 or TRBD2 (5 bases each). Germline CDR1 SEHNR, CDR2 FQNEAQ (reference sequence). The CDR3 is 15 residues long. With 0 bases removed from V and 4 bases from J, the gap between germline ends came to 11 bases. CDR3 nucleotide sequence: TGTGCCAGCAGCTTAGCTATCAGGGACCCAGATACGCAGTATTTT. Translated, it gives CASSLAIRDPDTQYF.

This clonotype has just a few counts. The chain uses TRBV11-2 and TRBJ2-7; possible D gene TRBD1, 6 bases. V lost 5 bases and J 1 base, leaving 12 bases between the germline ends. CDR3 size: 14 residues. Per germline, CDR1 SGHAT and CDR2 FQNNGV. CDR3 sequence: CASSTYRVSYEQYF. The CDR3 DNA is TGTGCCAGCAGCACCTACAGGGTTTCCTACGAGCAGTACTTC.

The CDR3 protein is CASSNWTFLYNEQFF. The CDR3 coding sequence is TGTGCCAGCAGCAACTGGACTTTCCTCTACAATGAGCAGTTCTTC. The J gene is TRBJ2-1, the V gene TRBV7-2, with TRBD2 as a possible D gene (5 bases). This CDR3 region has 15 residues. Per the germline V gene, CDR1 is SGHTA and CDR2 is FQGNSA. Between the trimmed V and J ends, which lost 5 bases and 3 bases, there was a span of 14 bases.

The CDR3 DNA sequence: TGTGCCAGCACCGCAGGACAGGGGTGGTACGAGCAGTACTTC. Its protein product is CASTAGQGWYEQYF. V and J are TRBV6-4 and TRBJ2-7, with 9 bases identical to TRBD1. The germline gives CDR1 MRHNA, CDR2 SNTAGT. This CDR3 is built from 14 residues. With V trimmed by 7 bases and J by 4 bases, 8 bases remained unmatched.

At least ten counts were recorded for this clonotype. DNA for the CDR3: TGTGCCAGCAGCTTCCGGGACAGGGGAATCACCGGGGAGCTGTTTTTT. It is translated as CASSFRDRGITGELFF. This chain uses TRBV7-9 with TRBJ2-2; 10 bases map to TRBD1. J lost 4 bases, V lost 3 bases, and 5 bases had no gene match. Looked up from germline, CDR1 is SEHNR and CDR2 is FQNEAQ (reference sequence). The CDR3 has 16 residues.

Ten or more counts support this clonotype. This chain joins TRBV12-3 or TRBV12-4 and TRBJ1-2; D gene uncertain. The CDR3 length is 13 residues. Between the trimmed V and J ends, which lost 3 bases and 6 bases, there was a span of 11 bases. As DNA, the CDR3 is TGTGCCAGCAGTTTGGTCCCGGTGGATGGCTACACCTTC. Translated, it gives CASSLVPVDGYTF.

This clonotype was seen ten or more times. The genes are TRBV14 and TRBJ2-7; tentatively, D is TRBD1 or TRBD2 (5 bases each). V lost 0 bases to trimming and J lost 0 bases, with 9 bases between them. This CDR3 region has 15 residues. Germline V gives CDR1 SGHDN, CDR2 FVKESK. The CDR3 bases are TGTGCCAGCAGCCAAGAGGCCGGGGCCTCCTACGAGCAGTACTTC. Its protein is CASSQEAGASYEQYF.

The chain uses TRBV28 and TRBJ2-2; D is unclear. V dropped 5 bases and J dropped 7 bases, with 14 bases sitting between them. The CDR3 has 14 amino acids. Germline lookup yields CDR1 MDHEN and CDR2 SYDVKM. CDR3: CASSPREELGELFF. The CDR3 DNA sequence: TGTGCCAGCAGTCCCCGAGAAGAGCTCGGGGAGCTGTTTTTT.

This clonotype was seen only a few times. The rearrangement joins TRBV7-3 to TRBJ2-5, with D uncertain. CDR3 length equals 14 residues. The ends were cut back, 0 bases at V and 1 base at J, with 6 bases in the middle. Germline V gives CDR1 SGHTA, CDR2 FQGTGA. The DNA of the CDR3 is TGTGCCAGCAGCTTAACCGGTGCCCAAGAGACCCAGTACTTC. Translating it yields CASSLTGAQETQYF.

The chain combines TRBV5-1 with TRBJ2-1, with 14 bases fitting TRBD2. Trimming took 6 bases from V and 10 from J; bases not matched to a gene: 6. Germline CDR1 and CDR2: SGHRS and YFSETQ. The length of the CDR3 is 14 residues. The chain's CDR3 is CASNKGLAGVEQFF. The CDR3 DNA reads TGCGCCAGCAATAAGGGACTAGCGGGAGTGGAGCAGTTCTTC.

This clonotype was recorded at least ten times. One end of the junction varies from germline; a read error may be responsible. The J gene is TRBJ2-1, the V gene TRBV11-2; D is ambiguous. The germline V gene has CDR1 SGHAT and CDR2 FQNNGV. CDR3 size: 13 residues. DNA of the CDR3: TGTGCCAGCAGCTTCCCCCCCTACGATGAGCAGTTCTTC. As protein: CASSFPPYDEQFF.

The chain's CDR3 is CASYRPSTDTQYF. The CDR3 bases are TGTGCCAGCTATAGGCCCAGCACAGATACGCAGTATTTT. This rearrangement joins TRBV6-1 to TRBJ2-3; no clear D gene. V lost 8 bases to trimming and J lost 0 bases, with 9 bases between them. Germline CDR1 is MNHNS and CDR2 is SASEGT. This CDR3 spans 13 amino acids.

This clonotype was recorded a few times. V usage is TRBV3-1 and J usage is TRBJ2-1, with D tentatively TRBD2 (6 bases). The CDR3 is 18 amino acids. Trimming stripped 2 bases from V and 5 bases from J, with 22 bases between. CDR1 LGHDT and CDR2 YNNKEL come from the germline V gene (reference sequence). The CDR3 loop is CASSQPSHSGQTNNEQFF. CDR3 nucleotide sequence: TGTGCCAGCAGCCAACCAAGTCATAGCGGACAAACTAACAATGAGCAGTTCTTC.

This clonotype was seen ten or more times. The chain is built from TRBV3-1 and TRBJ2-2; D uncertain. V was cut by 1 base and J by 6 bases, with 6 bases left in between. Germline CDR1 is LGHDT and CDR2 is YNNKEL (reference sequence). This CDR3 comprises 13 residues. The CDR3 loop is CASSQAVSGELFF. The CDR3 nucleotides are TGTGCCAGCAGCCAAGCAGTTTCCGGGGAGCTGTTTTTT.

At least ten counts were recorded for this clonotype. The chain recombines TRBV11-3 with TRBJ2-7; 8 nucleotides agree with TRBD2. The CDR3 length is 14 residues. From germline, CDR1 is SGHNT and CDR2 YENEEA. V was clipped by 4 bases and J by 6 bases; unmatched bases: 8. The CDR3 protein is CASSYTGSGGEQYF. The CDR3 DNA reads TGTGCCAGCAGCTATACAGGGAGCGGGGGCGAGCAGTACTTC.

The V call is TRBV25-1, the J call TRBJ1-1; 9 nucleotides agree with TRBD1. CDR1 and CDR2 from the germline V gene are MGHDK and SYGVNS. The CDR3 has 15 residues. V shed 6 bases and J 2 bases; nucleotides not matched to a gene: 7. The CDR3 DNA reads TGTGCCAGCAGGCCAGACAGGGGGTTCAACACTGAAGCTTTCTTT. Translation gives CASRPDRGFNTEAFF.